This TCR beta chain was obtained from a study of Graves' ophthalmopathy and Graves' hyperthyroidism. Details on this clonotype: The antigen is undetermined. The junction departs from the called germline gene at one end, perhaps through a read error.

RNA transcripts yielded amplified TCR beta CDR3 regions. Second-round multiplex PCR came after a first-round RT-PCR that employed HTBI primers. In TCRdb, the multiplex PCR reads were re-called with MiXCR into one record per CDR3 protein. The sample shows more than 550,000 distinct CDR3 sequences, roughly 41% of them seen only once. Overall study results and limits: Researchers report that a 13-signature model separated ophthalmopathy from stable hyperthyroidism, posting roughly 90% sensitivity and more than 70% specificity. As the model predicted ophthalmopathy progression, it achieved a sensitivity of around 71% and a specificity of 72.22%.

The CDR3 length is 12 residues. Per germline, CDR1 ENHRY and CDR2 SYGVKD. The TCR comes from an adult man with Graves' ophthalmopathy. J is TRBJ2-3 and V is TRBV10-3, with D uncertain. Specimen: peripheral blood. The CDR3 spells CASSPVGDTQYF. As DNA, the CDR3 is TGTGCCAGCAGTCCCGTGGGAGATACGCAGTATTTT.